These 18 T cell receptor beta chains were sequenced from one sample in a study of response to subunit inactivated influenza vaccine. TCRdb redid the calling of the RT-PCR reads with MiXCR, one entry per CDR3 protein. The sample carries about 530,000 distinct CDR3 sequences, approximately 12% recorded once. Sample: PBMCs from blood, taken roughly 45 days after vaccination. All receptors derive from a man aged 45-60 years who received an inactivated influenza vaccine.

J is TRBJ2-1 and V is TRBV6-5; 15 bases agree with TRBD2. The CDR3 consists of 17 residues. V lost 6 bases and J lost 0; bases outside the gene matches: 3. Germline lookup yields CDR1 MNHEY and CDR2 SVGAGI. In nucleotides, the CDR3 is TGTGCCAGCAGAGGGACTAGCGGGAGGAGCTCCTACAATGAGCAGTTCTTC. It translates to CASRGTSGRSSYNEQFF.

At least ten counts were recorded for this clonotype. The V call is TRBV12-3 or TRBV12-4, the J call TRBJ2-3; perhaps TRBD1 as D (7 bases). V lost 6 bases and J lost 4, with 23 bases in between. The CDR3 contains 17 residues. The CDR3 nucleotides are TGTGCCAGCAGCGTGAGCCAGGGGGGCTGGGATGCAGATACGCAGTATTTT. Its protein product is CASSVSQGGWDADTQYF.

This sequence joins TRBV27 and TRBJ2-5, with D tentatively TRBD1 (5 bases). Trimming pared 5 bases from V and 0 bases from J, leaving 10 bases between. This CDR3 is built from 14 residues. Germline CDR1 reads MNHEY; CDR2 reads SMNVEV (reference sequence). The CDR3 spells CASSKTVYQETQYF. CDR3 coding DNA: TGTGCCAGCAGTAAGACAGTCTACCAAGAGACCCAGTACTTC.

This clonotype was seen a handful of times. The chain uses TRBV4-3 and TRBJ2-5, with TRBD1 matching over 8 bases. The CDR3 totals 18 residues. The J segment lost 5 bases and the V segment lost 0 bases, leaving 14 bases of the junction unmatched. Germline loops: CDR1 LGHNA, CDR2 YSLEER. CDR3 loop: CASSQDPRGRQGTETQYF. CDR3 sequence (DNA): TGCGCCAGCAGCCAAGATCCTAGAGGTCGACAGGGGACCGAGACCCAGTACTTC.

The chain couples TRBV4-3 to TRBJ2-3; D gene uncertain. V gave up 0 bases and J gave up 1 base, with 14 bases separating them. The CDR3 totals 17 residues. The germline gives CDR1 LGHNA, CDR2 YSLEER. The CDR3 region is CASSQDQEEGGTDTQYF. The CDR3 DNA follows: TGCGCCAGCAGCCAAGATCAAGAGGAAGGCGGCACAGATACGCAGTATTTT.

The chain employs TRBV7-9 and TRBJ2-3, with TRBD2 matching over 7 bases. Germline lookup yields CDR1 SEHNR and CDR2 FQNEAQ (reference sequence). The trim removed 7 bases at V and 2 bases at J, leaving 12 bases unmatched. This CDR3 spans 16 amino acids. As DNA, the CDR3 is TGTGCCAGCACCATACTAGCGTCCTTACTCACAGATACGCAGTATTTT. This gives the protein CASTILASLLTDTQYF. The whole variable domain, remainder taken from reference TRBV7-9 and TRBJ2-3, is DTGVSQNPRHKITKRGQNVTFRCDPISEHNRLYWYRQTLGQGPEFLTYFQNEAQLEKSRLLSDRFSAERPKGSFSTLEIQRTEQGDSAMYLCASTILASLLTDTQYFGPGTRLTVL.

The rearrangement links TRBV7-9 to TRBJ2-3, with TRBD1 matching 7 bases. Germline CDR1 SEHNR, CDR2 FQNEAQ (reference sequence). This CDR3 is 17 amino acids long. V lost 5 bases and J lost 3; bases outside the gene matches: 14. CDR3 sequence: CASSLFGYRGRTDTQYF. The CDR3 nucleotides are TGTGCCAGCAGCCTCTTTGGGTACAGGGGCCGGACAGATACGCAGTATTTT.

The rearrangement joins TRBV6-2 or TRBV6-3 to TRBJ2-6, with 10 positions matching TRBD2. Germline V CDR1 and CDR2: MNHEY, SVGEGT. J gave up 0 bases and V 2 bases, and 7 bases lay outside the gene matches. The CDR3 is 19 residues long. For the CDR3, the DNA is TGTGCCAGCAGTTACAACCCTAGCGGGAGATTCTCTGGGGCCAACGTCCTGACTTTC. It yields the protein CASSYNPSGRFSGANVLTF.

The table lists this clonotype with a few counts. V usage is TRBV4-1 and J usage is TRBJ1-5; 9 bases match TRBD1. Germline V gene data show CDR1 as MGHRA and CDR2 as YSYEKL. Trimming at V came to 4 bases and at J to 3 bases, leaving 7 bases not matched to a gene. This CDR3 comprises 16 residues. CDR3 nucleotide sequence: TGCGCCAGCAGCCCTTCTGGACAGGGGACCAATCAGCCCCAGCATTTT. Its translation is CASSPSGQGTNQPQHF.

This clonotype was picked up many times. The CDR3, as DNA: TGTGCCAGCAGCCTACTTGAGGTCACTGAAGCTTTCTTT. This sequence encodes CASSLLEVTEAFF. The rearrangement joins TRBV12-3 or TRBV12-4 to TRBJ1-1; unclear D gene. With 6 bases removed from V and 4 bases from J, the gap between germline ends came to 12 bases. This CDR3 has 13 amino acids.

This chain joins TRBV29-1 and TRBJ2-3, with 8 bases fitting TRBD2. The CDR3 covers 16 residues. Germline V gene sequence: CDR1 SQVTM, CDR2 ANQGSEA. The trim removed 0 bases at V and 2 bases at J, leaving 7 bases unmatched. The CDR3 spells CSVEEAAGAATDTQYF. The CDR3 DNA reads TGCAGCGTTGAAGAGGCAGCGGGGGCCGCCACAGATACGCAGTATTTT.

The chain carries TRBV6-2 or TRBV6-3 and TRBJ2-7; D might be TRBD1 (5 bases). The germline V and J ends were trimmed by 2 bases and 0 bases, with 17 bases remaining between them. Germline CDR1 MNHEY, CDR2 SVGEGT. CDR3 length: 17 amino acids. Written as DNA, the CDR3 is TGTGCCAGCAGTTACCCCACAGGCCGACCCCTCTCCTACGAGCAGTACTTC. This translates into CASSYPTGRPLSYEQYF.

The V call is TRBV7-2, the J call TRBJ2-7; TRBD1 aligns across 7 bases. CDR1 is SGHTA and CDR2 is FQGNSA in the germline V gene. The V gene end was trimmed by 4 bases and the J gene end by 2 bases; junction bases not matched to a gene: 11. The length of the CDR3 is 16 residues. The CDR3 nucleotides are TGTGCCAGCAGCTCTCGTTACAGACAGGGCCCCTACGAGCAGTACTTC. Translated: CASSSRYRQGPYEQYF.

This clonotype was seen only a few times. V usage is TRBV7-2 and J usage is TRBJ1-1, with D possibly TRBD1 on 6 matching bases. In germline, CDR1 is SGHTA, CDR2 FQGNSA. The V end was cut by 11 bases, the J end by 1 base, with 14 bases between. This CDR3 has 13 amino acids. CDR3 in DNA: TGTGCCGGGGGCGGGACTCAGAACACTGAAGCTTTCTTT. Translating it yields CAGGGTQNTEAFF.

CDR3 amino acids: CASSLTGLAGATWWNEQFF. The CDR3 DNA is TGTGCCAGCAGCTTAACGGGACTAGCGGGCGCAACGTGGTGGAATGAGCAGTTCTTC. This chain uses TRBV11-1 with TRBJ2-1, with 12 bases lining up with TRBD2. CDR1 and CDR2 (germline): SGHAT, FQDESV (reference sequence). V lost 2 bases and J lost 7; bases outside the gene matches: 15. The CDR3 extends over 19 amino acids.

Only a few counts were recorded for this clonotype. The chain uses TRBV7-2 and TRBJ2-1; TRBD2 matches 15 bases. J lost 7 bases, V lost 5 bases, and 6 bases had no gene match. The CDR3 sequence is 16 residues long. CDR1 is SGHTA and CDR2 is FQGNSA in the germline V gene. CDR3: CASSLGLAGGTNEQFF. The DNA for the CDR3 is TGTGCCAGCAGCCTGGGACTAGCGGGGGGCACTAATGAGCAGTTCTTC.

This clonotype came up a few times. The rearrangement links TRBV3-1 to TRBJ2-7; 7 bases are shared with TRBD1. V lost 0 bases, J lost 2 bases, and 7 bases stayed unmatched. The CDR3 is 16 residues long. The germline V gene has CDR1 LGHDT and CDR2 YNNKEL (reference sequence). CDR3 nucleotide sequence: TGTGCCAGCAGCCAAGATTGGGACAGTCTTACCTACGAGCAGTACTTC. This sequence encodes CASSQDWDSLTYEQYF.

This clonotype was counted at least ten times. At one of its ends the junction is not consistent with the germline gene, which may arise from a read error. The CDR3 DNA reads TGTGCCAGCAGCTTAGCGGGGGTTTACGAGCAGTACTTC. Protein: CASSLAGVYEQYF. The chain joins TRBV5-1 to TRBJ2-7; 9 bases match TRBD2. The CDR3 is 13 residues long. Per germline, CDR1 SGHRS and CDR2 YFSETQ.